Each of the 5 T cell receptor beta chains below was sequenced from the same sample in a study of technical replicates of blood from several donors. Produced via immunoSEQ multiplex PCR; TCRdb's table is partial and in-frame only. The sample holds more than 70,000 clones, 92% seen once. Sequenced: T cells isolated from PBMCs. The receptors stem from a human donor in good health.

This clone showed up just once. V is TRBV6-4 and J is TRBJ1-1; no reliable D call. The germline V and J ends were trimmed by 6 bases and 5 bases, with 19 bases remaining between them. This CDR3 comprises 15 residues. Germline CDR1 and CDR2: MRHNA and SNTAGT. CDR3 amino acids: CASSETSSFRTEAFF. DNA for the CDR3: TGTGCCAGCAGCGAGACTTCTTCTTTCAGAACTGAAGCTTTCTTT.

The chain employs TRBV7-3 and TRBJ2-2; D remains unclear. The CDR3 loop spans 17 amino acids. CDR1 is SGHTA and CDR2 is FQGTGA in the germline V gene. V lost 5 bases, J lost 4 bases, and 20 bases lay in between. Here the CDR3 reads CASSPGGSNRVTGELFF. Written as DNA, the CDR3 is TGTGCCAGCAGCCCCGGTGGGTCGAATCGGGTCACCGGGGAGCTGTTTTTT.

The V gene is TRBV5-1, the J gene TRBJ2-1, with 10 bases identical to TRBD2. CDR1 and CDR2 (germline): SGHRS, YFSETQ. CDR3 length: 16 amino acids. V lost 4 bases to trimming and J lost 6 bases; unmatched junction nucleotides: 10. CDR3 nucleotides: TGCGCCAGCAGCCAAAGATTAGCGGGAGGACGCAATGAGCAGTTCTTC. Protein sequence: CASSQRLAGGRNEQFF. Variable domain in full (rest from reference TRBV5-1 and TRBJ2-1): KAGVTQTPRYLIKTRGQQVTLSCSPISGHRSVSWYQQTPGQGLQFLFEYFSETQRNKGNFPGRFSGRQFSNSRSEMNVSTLELGDSALYLCASSQRLAGGRNEQFFGPGTRLTVL.

The chain couples TRBV2 to TRBJ2-7; 7 nucleotides match TRBD2. CDR3 size: 13 residues. V dropped 6 bases and J dropped 3; count of bases not matched to a gene: 5. Germline V gene sequence: CDR1 SNHLY, CDR2 FYNNEI. This chain's CDR3 is CASRVLANYEQYF. The CDR3 DNA sequence: TGTGCCAGCAGAGTACTAGCGAACTACGAGCAGTACTTC.

The chain couples TRBV5-6 to TRBJ1-5; 9 bases line up with TRBD1. Trimming cost V 4 bases and J 2 bases; bases outside gene matches: 10. Germline V gives CDR1 SGHDT, CDR2 YYEEEE. The CDR3 totals 17 residues. The CDR3 sequence: CASSKGTGGEGNQPQHF. As DNA, the CDR3 is TGTGCCAGCAGCAAGGGCACAGGGGGCGAAGGCAATCAGCCCCAGCATTTT.